These T cell receptor beta chains were read from a single sample in a study of cytomegalovirus exposure and HLA in healthy donors. Clones were read by immunoSEQ multiplex PCR, and TCRdb kept only the in-frame ones, dropping some. The profile covers around 150,000 clones, with 80% appearing a single time and 4% to 5.5% taken by the ten largest. The sequenced sample was PBMCs. The receptors shown here come from a man aged 30 to 45 in good health and CMV-seronegative. CDR3s include the opening cysteine and the closing phenylalanine or tryptophan. A D gene is named only where the DNA matches it firmly. The size field is filled for only some rows; it gives once, few, many or a size class.

TRBV4-3	TRBJ1-4	NA	TRBD1	CASSQEETGGEREKLFF	TGCGCCAGCAGCCAAGAGGAGACAGGGGGCGAGCGGGAAAAACTGTTTTTT
TRBV29-1	TRBJ1-2	NA	NA	CSVLQDITGYTF	TGCAGCGTTTTACAGGACATAACGGGCTACACCTTC
TRBV28	TRBJ1-5	NA	TRBD1	CASNPTGGDQPQHF	TGTGCCAGCAACCCGACAGGGGGCGATCAGCCCCAGCATTTT
TRBV6-1	TRBJ2-1	NA	TRBD2	CASSEYRDGGAWVNEQFF	TGTGCCAGCAGTGAATATAGGGACGGGGGGGCCTGGGTTAATGAGCAGTTCTTC
TRBV6-1	TRBJ1-5	NA	TRBD1	CASSGDSYQPQHF	TGTGCCAGCAGTGGGGACAGTTATCAGCCCCAGCATTTT
TRBV2	TRBJ2-5	NA	NA	CASSDITEETQYF	TGTGCCAGCAGTGACATCACAGAAGAGACCCAGTACTTC
TRBV30	TRBJ2-5	NA	NA	CAWSKGLEGETQYF	TGTGCCTGGAGCAAGGGCTTGGAGGGAGAGACCCAGTACTTC
TRBV9	TRBJ1-1	once	NA	CASSPGGVNTEAFF	TGTGCCAGCAGCCCCGGGGGGGTGAACACTGAAGCTTTCTTT
TRBV5-1	TRBJ1-1	few	TRBD1	CASSSGQGRGTEAFF	TGCGCCAGCAGCTCCGGACAGGGTCGGGGCACTGAAGCTTTCTTT
TRBV5-6	TRBJ2-1	NA	TRBD2	CASSPLPYGGGPGNEQFF	TGTGCCAGCAGCCCCCTCCCCTATGGGGGAGGGCCGGGGAATGAGCAGTTCTTC
TRBV2	TRBJ2-2	NA	TRBD1	CASSEVGRGLGELFF	TGTGCCAGCAGTGAAGTCGGCAGGGGGCTCGGGGAGCTGTTTTTT
TRBV9	TRBJ2-7	NA	NA	CASSVEGLASGQYF	TGTGCCAGCAGCGTAGAAGGGCTAGCGAGCGGGCAGTACTTC
TRBV29-1	TRBJ1-2	NA	NA	CSVSSRERGYTF	TGCAGCGTTTCATCGAGGGAACGAGGCTACACCTTC
TRBV9	TRBJ2-7	once	TRBD1	CASSVTGQGPYEQYF	TGTGCCAGCAGCGTCACGGGACAGGGGCCCTACGAGCAGTACTTC
TRBV19	TRBJ1-1	NA	NA	CASSPDSPNTEAFF	TGTGCCAGTAGCCCGGACAGCCCCAACACTGAAGCTTTCTTT
TRBV15	TRBJ2-5	NA	NA	CATSRPPPGLRQETQYF	TGTGCCACCAGCAGGCCTCCCCCGGGACTCAGGCAAGAGACCCAGTACTTC
TRBV6-5	TRBJ1-6	NA	TRBD1	CASSQGQGRESLHF	TGTGCCAGCAGTCAAGGACAGGGAAGGGAATCCCTCCACTTT
TRBV10-2	TRBJ2-1	NA	NA	CASSRDTYNEQFF	TGCGCCAGCAGTCGGGACACCTACAATGAGCAGTTCTTC
TRBV21-1	TRBJ2-5	NA	NA	CASSKDRGGRETQYF	TGTGCCAGCAGCAAAGACAGGGGAGGTCGGGAGACCCAGTACTTC
TRBV30	TRBJ1-5	NA	TRBD1	CAWSVQGDQPQHF	TGTGCCTGGAGTGTACAGGGGGATCAGCCCCAGCATTTT
TRBV30	TRBJ2-5	NA	TRBD1	CAWSSPPTGGMETQYF	TGTGCCTGGAGTAGCCCCCCGACAGGGGGAATGGAGACCCAGTACTTC
TRBV4-3	TRBJ2-5	NA	TRBD2	CASSQHLAGGSQETQYF	TGCGCCAGCAGCCAGCATCTAGCGGGGGGCAGCCAAGAGACCCAGTACTTC
TRBV2	TRBJ2-1	NA	NA	CASSLALEQFF	TGTGCCAGCAGTCTAGCGTTAGAGCAGTTCTTC
TRBV28	TRBJ1-3	NA	NA	CASSLAHPGNTIYF	TGTGCCAGCAGTTTGGCTCACCCTGGAAACACCATATATTTT
TRBV7-3	TRBJ1-2	NA	NA	CAGLASSLGPNGYTF	TGTGCCGGACTTGCCAGCAGCTTAGGGCCGAATGGCTACACCTTC
TRBV2	TRBJ2-1	NA	TRBD2	CASTKREKYNEQFF	TGTGCCAGCACGAAGCGGGAGAAGTACAATGAGCAGTTCTTC
TRBV5-1	TRBJ2-7	NA	TRBD1	CASSLGTGYEQYF	TGCGCCAGCAGCTTAGGGACAGGGTACGAGCAGTACTTC
TRBV27	TRBJ1-1	NA	NA	CASSGGDGTEAFF	TGTGCCAGCAGTGGGGGGGACGGCACTGAAGCTTTCTTT
TRBV19	TRBJ2-7	NA	TRBD1	CASTPGQGASYEQYF	TGTGCCAGTACCCCAGGACAGGGGGCTTCCTACGAGCAGTACTTC
TRBV10-3	TRBJ1-5	NA	NA	CAISDRGGSNQPQHF	TGTGCCATCAGTGACCGGGGAGGAAGCAATCAGCCCCAGCATTTT
TRBV29-1	TRBJ2-1	NA	TRBD2	CSGGGGSYNEQFF	TGCAGCGGGGGGGGTGGCTCCTACAATGAGCAGTTCTTC
TRBV6-1	TRBJ2-7	NA	TRBD1	CASSGRGTGGREQYF	TGTGCCAGCAGTGGACGAGGGACAGGGGGCCGCGAGCAGTACTTC
TRBV27	TRBJ2-7	NA	NA	CASSFRRSGEQYF	TGTGCCAGCAGTTTCAGGAGGAGTGGGGAGCAGTACTTC
TRBV28	TRBJ1-1	once	NA	CASSPEPNTEAFF	TGTGCCAGCAGTCCCGAGCCGAACACTGAAGCTTTCTTT
TRBV5-1	TRBJ1-2	NA	NA	CASSPLEEVYGYTF	TGCGCCAGCAGCCCCCTTGAGGAGGTATATGGCTACACCTTC
TRBV10-3	TRBJ2-7	few	TRBD2	CAISEWGLADSYEQYF	TGTGCCATCAGTGAGTGGGGACTAGCCGATTCCTACGAGCAGTACTTC
TRBV5-4	TRBJ2-1	few	TRBD2	CASSLGGREGLDEQFF	TGTGCCAGCAGCTTAGGCGGGAGGGAAGGGTTGGATGAGCAGTTCTTC
TRBV2	TRBJ2-5	NA	NA	CASSGGDGTQYF	TGTGCCAGCAGTGGGGGAGACGGGACCCAGTACTTC
TRBV5-1	TRBJ2-5	few	TRBD2	CASRRSGRSETQYF	TGCGCCAGCAGACGTAGCGGGAGGTCCGAGACCCAGTACTTC
TRBV9	TRBJ1-5	NA	NA	CASSVDSFQPQHF	TGTGCCAGCAGCGTAGACAGTTTTCAGCCCCAGCATTTT
TRBV27	TRBJ2-1	once	TRBD1	CASSSYLGGAVLNEQFF	TGTGCCAGCAGTTCTTATCTAGGGGGCGCGGTTCTCAATGAGCAGTTCTTC
TRBV5-1	TRBJ1-1	few	NA	CASSLGGPEAFF	TGCGCCAGCAGCTTGGGCGGCCCTGAAGCTTTCTTT
TRBV29-1	TRBJ1-1	once	NA	CSVARIMNTEAFF	TGCAGCGTTGCGAGGATCATGAACACTGAAGCTTTCTTT
TRBV2	TRBJ1-5	NA	NA	CASSTKQGGPLTAQPQHF	TGTGCCAGCAGTACGAAACAGGGCGGACCTCTAACAGCTCAGCCCCAGCATTTT
TRBV5-1	TRBJ1-1	NA	NA	CASSLAQGGTEAFF	TGCGCCAGCAGCTTGGCACAGGGCGGCACTGAAGCTTTCTTT
TRBV5-6	TRBJ1-1	once	TRBD1	CASSPTGMNTEAFF	TGTGCCAGCAGCCCGACAGGGATGAACACTGAAGCTTTCTTT
TRBV6-6	TRBJ2-1	NA	NA	CASSYSGRSYNEQFF	TGTGCCAGCAGTTACTCGGGCCGCTCCTACAATGAGCAGTTCTTC
TRBV30	TRBJ2-5	few	NA	CAWSRGKGRDF	TGTGCCTGGAGTAGGGGCAAAGGTAGGGACTTC
TRBV4-2	TRBJ2-7	NA	TRBD2	CASSQEAEREHNEQYF	TGTGCCAGCAGCCAAGAGGCCGAGCGGGAGCACAACGAGCAGTACTTC
TRBV5-1	TRBJ2-1	few	NA	CASSSTMRVYNEQFF	TGCGCCAGCAGCTCTACTATGCGGGTTTACAATGAGCAGTTCTTC
TRBV7-3	TRBJ1-1	NA	TRBD1	CASSLTGGMNTEAFF	TGTGCCAGCAGCTTGACAGGGGGAATGAACACTGAAGCTTTCTTT